This T cell receptor beta chain was identified in a study of blood T cell repertoires in COVID-19. The germline CDR1 and CDR2 sequences are WNHNN and SYGVQD (reference sequence). The CDR3 totals 13 residues. Trimming took off 5 bases at V and 5 bases at J, with 12 bases between the two ends. The repertoire was sequenced with immunoSEQ multiplex PCR; TCRdb's copy has only in-frame clones and lacks some. The repertoire consists of about 130,000 clones, with approximately 89% occurring once and the leading ten covering about 4.3%. The receptor's source is a human donor in a cohort sampled during active COVID-19. Sequences were obtained from peripheral blood. The chain combines TRBV10-1 with TRBJ2-5; possible D gene TRBD2, 5 bases. CDR3 in amino acids: CASSPGVMETQYF. Here the CDR3 DNA reads TGCGCCAGCAGTCCCGGGGTGATGGAGACCCAGTACTTC.